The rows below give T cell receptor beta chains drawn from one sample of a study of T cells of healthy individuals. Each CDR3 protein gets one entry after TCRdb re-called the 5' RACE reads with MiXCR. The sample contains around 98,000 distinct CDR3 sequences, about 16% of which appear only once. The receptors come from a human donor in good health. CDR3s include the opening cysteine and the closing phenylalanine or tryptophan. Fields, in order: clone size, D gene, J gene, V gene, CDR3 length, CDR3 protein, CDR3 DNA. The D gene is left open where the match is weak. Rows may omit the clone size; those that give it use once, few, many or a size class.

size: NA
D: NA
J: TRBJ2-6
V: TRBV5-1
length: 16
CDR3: CASSLFERPGANVLTF
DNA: TGCGCCAGCAGCTTGTTCGAGCGTCCCGGGGCCAACGTCCTGACTTTC

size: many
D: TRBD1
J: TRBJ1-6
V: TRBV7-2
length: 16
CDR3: CASSPFWTGSNSPLHF
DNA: TGTGCCAGCAGCCCTTTCTGGACAGGGAGTAATTCACCCCTCCACTTT

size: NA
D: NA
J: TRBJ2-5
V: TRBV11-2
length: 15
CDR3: CASSLGWSYQETQYF
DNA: TGTGCCAGCAGCTTAGGTTGGTCGTACCAAGAGACCCAGTACTTC

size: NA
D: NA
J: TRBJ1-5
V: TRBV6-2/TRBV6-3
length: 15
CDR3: CASTDETGSNQPQHF
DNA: TGTGCCAGCACCGACGAGACAGGTAGCAATCAGCCCCAGCATTTT

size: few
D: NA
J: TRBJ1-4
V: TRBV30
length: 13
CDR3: CAYCEGNNEKLFF
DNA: TGTGCCTACTGCGAGGGGAATAATGAAAAACTGTTTTTT

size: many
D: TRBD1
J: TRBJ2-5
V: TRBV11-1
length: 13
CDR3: CASSRQGRETQYF
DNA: TGTGCCAGCAGCCGACAGGGGAGAGAGACCCAGTACTTC

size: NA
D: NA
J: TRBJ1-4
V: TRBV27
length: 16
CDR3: CASCTQGFATNEKLFF
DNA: TGTGCCAGCTGCACACAGGGATTTGCAACTAATGAAAAACTGTTTTTT

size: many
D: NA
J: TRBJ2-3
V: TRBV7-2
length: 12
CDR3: CASTQAPDTQYF
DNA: TGTGCCAGCACCCAGGCTCCAGATACGCAGTATTTT

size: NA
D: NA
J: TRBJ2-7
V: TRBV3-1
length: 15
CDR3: CASSQDRLGSYEQYF
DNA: TGTGCCAGCAGCCAAGATCGTCTAGGCTCCTACGAGCAGTACTTC

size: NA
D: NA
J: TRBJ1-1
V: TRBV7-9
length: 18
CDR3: CASSLAIRTDRLNTEAFF
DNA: TGTGCCAGCAGCTTAGCGATCAGGACAGACAGATTGAACACTGAAGCTTTCTTT

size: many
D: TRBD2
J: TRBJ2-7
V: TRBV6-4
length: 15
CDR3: CASSELAGEAYEQYF
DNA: TGTGCCAGCAGTGAACTGGCGGGGGAGGCCTACGAGCAGTACTTC

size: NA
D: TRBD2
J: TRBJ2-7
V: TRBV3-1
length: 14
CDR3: CASSQGLAAYEQYF
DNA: TGTGCCAGCAGCCAAGGACTAGCGGCCTACGAGCAGTACTTC

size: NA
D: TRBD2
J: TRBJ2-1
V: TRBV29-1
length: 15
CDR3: CSVRPSGRSDNEQFF
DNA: TGCAGCGTGCGCCCTAGCGGGAGGTCAGACAATGAGCAGTTCTTC

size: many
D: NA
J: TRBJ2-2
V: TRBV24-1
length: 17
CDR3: CATEGPTYRGWAGELFF
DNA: TGTGCCACCGAAGGCCCCACATACCGAGGGTGGGCCGGGGAGCTGTTTTTT

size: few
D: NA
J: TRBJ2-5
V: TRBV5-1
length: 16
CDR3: CASSLSPGVGQETQYF
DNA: TGCGCCAGCAGCTTGTCGCCGGGGGTGGGCCAAGAGACCCAGTACTTC

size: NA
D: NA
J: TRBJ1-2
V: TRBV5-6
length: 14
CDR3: CASSLRRGIYGYTF
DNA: TGTGCCAGCAGCCTAAGGAGGGGGATCTATGGCTACACCTTC

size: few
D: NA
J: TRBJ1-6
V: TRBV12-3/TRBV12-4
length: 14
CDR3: CASSLGVFSSPLHF
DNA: TGTGCCAGCAGTTTGGGGGTCTTCTCTTCACCCCTCCACTTT

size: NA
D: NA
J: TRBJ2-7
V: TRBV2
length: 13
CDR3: CASGYLTGYEQYF
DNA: TGTGCCAGCGGGTACCTGACAGGTTACGAGCAGTACTTC

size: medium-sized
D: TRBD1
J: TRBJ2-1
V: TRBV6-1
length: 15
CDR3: CASSELQGAYNEQFF
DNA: TGTGCCAGCAGTGAACTTCAGGGGGCTTACAATGAGCAGTTCTTC

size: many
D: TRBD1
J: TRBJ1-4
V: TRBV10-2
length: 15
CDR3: CASSELQGARGKLFF
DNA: TGCGCCAGCAGTGAGTTGCAGGGGGCGAGGGGAAAACTGTTTTTT

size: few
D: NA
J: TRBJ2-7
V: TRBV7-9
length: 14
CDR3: CASSHLTGPREQYF
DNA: TGTGCCAGCAGCCACTTGACGGGCCCCCGGGAGCAGTACTTC

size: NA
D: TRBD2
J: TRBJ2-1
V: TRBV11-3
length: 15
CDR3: CASSSGLAGYNEQFF
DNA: TGTGCCAGCAGTTCGGGACTAGCTGGCTACAATGAGCAGTTCTTC

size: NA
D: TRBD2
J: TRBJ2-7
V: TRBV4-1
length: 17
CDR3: CASSHHGLAGGRNEQYF
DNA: TGCGCCAGCAGCCACCACGGACTAGCGGGAGGAAGAAACGAGCAGTACTTC

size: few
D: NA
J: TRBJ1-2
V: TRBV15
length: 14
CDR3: CATSRDRGRFGYTF
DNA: TGTGCCACCAGCAGAGATCGCGGCAGATTTGGCTACACCTTC

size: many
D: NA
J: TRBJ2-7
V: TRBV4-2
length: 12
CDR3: CASSLGVYEQYF
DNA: TGTGCCAGCAGCCTAGGAGTGTACGAGCAGTACTTC

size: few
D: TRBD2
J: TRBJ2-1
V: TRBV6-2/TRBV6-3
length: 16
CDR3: CASSPPGTSGGNEQFF
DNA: TGTGCCAGCAGTCCCCCTGGGACTAGCGGTGGCAATGAGCAGTTCTTC

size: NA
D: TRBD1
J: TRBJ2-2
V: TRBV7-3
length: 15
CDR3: CASSPWTGGGGELFF
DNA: TGTGCCAGCAGCCCCTGGACAGGCGGAGGAGGGGAGCTGTTTTTT

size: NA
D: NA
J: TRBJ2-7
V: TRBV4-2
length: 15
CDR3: CASSQDPGSSYEQYF
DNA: TGTGCCAGCAGCCAAGATCCGGGGAGCTCCTACGAGCAGTACTTC

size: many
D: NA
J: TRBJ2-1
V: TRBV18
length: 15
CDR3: CASSPGAGEWNEQFF
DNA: TGTGCCAGCTCCCCCGGGGCCGGGGAATGGAATGAGCAGTTCTTC

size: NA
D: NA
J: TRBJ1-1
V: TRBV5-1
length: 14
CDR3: CASSLAGVVTEAFF
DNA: TGCGCCAGCAGCTTGGCAGGGGTTGTGACTGAAGCTTTCTTT

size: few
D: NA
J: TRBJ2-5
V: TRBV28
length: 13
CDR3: CASSLGGQETQYF
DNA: TGTGCCAGCAGTTTAGGGGGACAAGAGACCCAGTACTTC

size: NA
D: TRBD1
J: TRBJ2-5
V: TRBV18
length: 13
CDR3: CASSRGQDETQYF
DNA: TGTGCCAGCTCACGCGGACAGGATGAGACCCAGTACTTC

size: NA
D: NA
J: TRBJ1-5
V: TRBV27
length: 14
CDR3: CASSTLDSNQPQHF
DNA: TGTGCCAGCAGTACTTTAGATAGCAATCAGCCCCAGCATTTT

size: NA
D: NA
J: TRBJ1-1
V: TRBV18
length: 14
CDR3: CASSYSGTNTEAFF
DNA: TGTGCCAGCTCGTACTCCGGGACGAACACTGAAGCTTTCTTT

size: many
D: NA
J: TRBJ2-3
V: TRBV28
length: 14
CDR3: CASSLVRATDTQYF
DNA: TGTGCCAGCAGTTTAGTCCGGGCCACAGATACGCAGTATTTT

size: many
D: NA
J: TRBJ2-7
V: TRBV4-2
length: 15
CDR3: CASSQERTGTYEQYF
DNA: TGTGCCAGCAGCCAAGAGAGGACCGGAACCTACGAGCAGTACTTC

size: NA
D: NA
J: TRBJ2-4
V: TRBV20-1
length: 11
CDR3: CSATGKNIQYF
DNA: TGCAGTGCTACCGGGAAAAACATTCAGTACTTC

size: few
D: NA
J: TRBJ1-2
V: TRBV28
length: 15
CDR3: CASNEQGRANYGYTF
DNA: TGTGCCAGCAACGAACAGGGAAGAGCTAACTATGGCTACACCTTC

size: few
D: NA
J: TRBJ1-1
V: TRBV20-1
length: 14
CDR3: CSARPVWGETEAFF
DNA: TGCAGTGCTAGACCGGTCTGGGGGGAGACTGAAGCTTTCTTT

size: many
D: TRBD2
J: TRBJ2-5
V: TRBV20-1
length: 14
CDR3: CSARGGGQQETQYF
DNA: TGCAGTGCTAGGGGGGGAGGGCAACAAGAGACCCAGTACTTC

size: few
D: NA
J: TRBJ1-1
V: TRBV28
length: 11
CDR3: CASGRWAEAFF
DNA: TGTGCCAGTGGGCGGTGGGCTGAAGCTTTCTTT

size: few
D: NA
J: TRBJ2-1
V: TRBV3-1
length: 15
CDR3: CASSQADLPYNEQFF
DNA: TGTGCCAGCAGCCAAGCGGATCTCCCCTACAATGAGCAGTTCTTC